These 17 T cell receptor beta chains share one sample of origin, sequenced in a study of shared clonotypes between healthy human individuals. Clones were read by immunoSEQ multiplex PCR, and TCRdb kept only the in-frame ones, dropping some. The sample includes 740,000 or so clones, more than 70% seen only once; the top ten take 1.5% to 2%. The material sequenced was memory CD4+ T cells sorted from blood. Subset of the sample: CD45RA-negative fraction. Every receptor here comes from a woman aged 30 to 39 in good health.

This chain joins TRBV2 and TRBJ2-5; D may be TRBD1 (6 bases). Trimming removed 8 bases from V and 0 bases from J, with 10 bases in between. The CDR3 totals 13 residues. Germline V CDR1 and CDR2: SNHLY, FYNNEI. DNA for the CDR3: TGTGCCAGCCACAGGGTATACCAAGAGACCCAGTACTTC. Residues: CASHRVYQETQYF.

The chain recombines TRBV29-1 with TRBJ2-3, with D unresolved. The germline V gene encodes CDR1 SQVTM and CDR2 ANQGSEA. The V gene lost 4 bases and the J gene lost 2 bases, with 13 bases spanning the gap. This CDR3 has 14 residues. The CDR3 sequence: CSVGGRTDTDTQYF. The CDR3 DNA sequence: TGCAGCGTTGGGGGTAGAACAGACACAGATACGCAGTATTTT.

CDR3 sequence (DNA): TGTGCCAGCAGCTTATCGGACAGCCTGAACACTGAAGCTTTCTTT. As protein: CASSLSDSLNTEAFF. V is TRBV7-9 and J is TRBJ1-1, with D maybe TRBD1 (6 bases). V lost 2 bases and J 0 bases, leaving 10 bases between the germline ends. Germline CDR1 and CDR2: SEHNR and FQNEAQ (reference sequence). There are 15 residues in the CDR3. The full variable domain, with the rest looked up from reference TRBV7-9 and TRBJ1-1, is DTGVSQNPRHKITKRGQNVTFRCDPISEHNRLYWYRQTLGQGPEFLTYFQNEAQLEKSRLLSDRFSAERPKGSFSTLEIQRTEQGDSAMYLCASSLSDSLNTEAFFGQGTRLTVV.

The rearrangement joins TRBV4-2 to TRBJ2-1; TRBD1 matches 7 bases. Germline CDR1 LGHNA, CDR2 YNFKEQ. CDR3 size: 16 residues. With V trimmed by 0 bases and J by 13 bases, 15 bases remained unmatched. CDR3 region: CASSQESYEGALSQFF. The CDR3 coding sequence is TGTGCCAGCAGCCAAGAGAGTTATGAGGGGGCGTTAAGCCAGTTCTTC.

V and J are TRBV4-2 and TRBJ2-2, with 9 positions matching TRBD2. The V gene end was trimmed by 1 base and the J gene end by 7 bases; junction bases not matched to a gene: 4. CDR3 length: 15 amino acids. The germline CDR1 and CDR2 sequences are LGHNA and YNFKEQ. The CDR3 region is CASSQGASGDGELFF. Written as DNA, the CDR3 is TGTGCCAGCAGCCAAGGAGCTAGCGGGGACGGGGAGCTGTTTTTT.

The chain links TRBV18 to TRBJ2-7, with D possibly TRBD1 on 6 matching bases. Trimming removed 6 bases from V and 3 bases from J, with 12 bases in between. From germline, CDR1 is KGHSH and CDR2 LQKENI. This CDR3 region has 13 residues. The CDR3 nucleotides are TGTGCCAGCTCTGGGGGCCGGGACTACGAGCAGTACTTC. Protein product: CASSGGRDYEQYF.

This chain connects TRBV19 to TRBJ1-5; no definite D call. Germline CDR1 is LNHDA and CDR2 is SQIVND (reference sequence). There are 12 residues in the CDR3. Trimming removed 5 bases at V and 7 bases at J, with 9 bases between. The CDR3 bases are TGTGCCAGTAGTGGTCTAGAACAGCCCCAGCATTTT. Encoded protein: CASSGLEQPQHF.

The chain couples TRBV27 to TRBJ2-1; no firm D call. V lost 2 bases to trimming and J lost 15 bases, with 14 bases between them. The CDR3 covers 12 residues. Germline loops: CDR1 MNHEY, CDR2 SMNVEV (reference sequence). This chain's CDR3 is CASSLGLGNWFF. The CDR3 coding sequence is TGTGCCAGCAGTTTAGGATTGGGGAATTGGTTCTTC.

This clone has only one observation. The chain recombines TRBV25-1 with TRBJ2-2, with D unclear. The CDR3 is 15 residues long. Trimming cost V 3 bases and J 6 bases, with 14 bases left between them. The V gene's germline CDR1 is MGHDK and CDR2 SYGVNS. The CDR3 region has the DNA TGTGCCAGCAGTGACGGGCGGATTTTTGCCGGGGAGCTGTTTTTT. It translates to CASSDGRIFAGELFF.

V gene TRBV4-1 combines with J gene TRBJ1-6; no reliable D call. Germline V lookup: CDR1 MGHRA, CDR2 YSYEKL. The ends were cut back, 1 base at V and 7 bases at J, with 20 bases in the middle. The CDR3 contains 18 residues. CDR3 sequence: CASSQGVTRASGNSPLHF. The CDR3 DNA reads TGCGCCAGCAGCCAAGGTGTTACCCGAGCATCGGGGAATTCACCCCTCCACTTT.

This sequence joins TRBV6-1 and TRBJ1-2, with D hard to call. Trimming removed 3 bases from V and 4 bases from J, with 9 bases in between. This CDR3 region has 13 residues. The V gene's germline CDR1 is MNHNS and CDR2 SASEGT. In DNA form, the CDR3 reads TGTGCCAGCAGTGATGACGGGCTCTATGGCTACACCTTC. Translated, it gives CASSDDGLYGYTF.

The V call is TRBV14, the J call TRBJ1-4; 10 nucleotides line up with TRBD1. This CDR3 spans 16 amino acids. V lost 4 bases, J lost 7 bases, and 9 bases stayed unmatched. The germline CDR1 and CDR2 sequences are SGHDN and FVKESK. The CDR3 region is CASSRPDRGRVEKLFF. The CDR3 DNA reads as TGTGCCAGCAGCCGACCCGACAGGGGGCGGGTTGAAAAACTGTTTTTT.

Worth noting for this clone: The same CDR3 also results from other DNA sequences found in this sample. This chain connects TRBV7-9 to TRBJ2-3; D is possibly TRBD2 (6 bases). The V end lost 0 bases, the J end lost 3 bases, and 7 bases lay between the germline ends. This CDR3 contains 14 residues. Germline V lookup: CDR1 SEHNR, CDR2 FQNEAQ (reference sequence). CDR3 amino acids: CASSLAGSTDTQYF. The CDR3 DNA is TGTGCCAGCAGCTTAGCCGGGAGTACAGATACGCAGTATTTT.

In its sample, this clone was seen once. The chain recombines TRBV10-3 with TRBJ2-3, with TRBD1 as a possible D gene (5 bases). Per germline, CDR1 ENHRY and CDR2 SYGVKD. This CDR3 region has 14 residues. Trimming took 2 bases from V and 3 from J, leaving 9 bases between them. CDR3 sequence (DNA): TGTGCCATCAGTGAGGCGGCAGGGACAGATACGCAGTATTTT. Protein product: CAISEAAGTDTQYF.

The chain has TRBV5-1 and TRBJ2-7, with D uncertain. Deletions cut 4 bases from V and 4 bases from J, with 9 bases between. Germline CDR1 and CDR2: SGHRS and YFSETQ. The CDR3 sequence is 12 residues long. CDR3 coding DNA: TGCGCCAGCAGCGCCGCCCATTACGAGCAGTACTTC. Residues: CASSAAHYEQYF.

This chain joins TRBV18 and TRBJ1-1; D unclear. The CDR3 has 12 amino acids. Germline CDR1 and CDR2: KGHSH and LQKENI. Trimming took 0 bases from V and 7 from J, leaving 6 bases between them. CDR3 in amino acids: CASSPPYGEAFF. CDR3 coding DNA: TGTGCCAGCTCACCACCGTATGGTGAAGCTTTCTTT.

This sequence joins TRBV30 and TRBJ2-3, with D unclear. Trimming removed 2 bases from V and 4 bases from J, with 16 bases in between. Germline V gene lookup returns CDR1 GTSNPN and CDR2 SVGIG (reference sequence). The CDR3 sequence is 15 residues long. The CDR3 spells CAWSFPNVAPDTQYF. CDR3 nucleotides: TGTGCCTGGAGTTTCCCTAACGTAGCTCCAGATACGCAGTATTTT.